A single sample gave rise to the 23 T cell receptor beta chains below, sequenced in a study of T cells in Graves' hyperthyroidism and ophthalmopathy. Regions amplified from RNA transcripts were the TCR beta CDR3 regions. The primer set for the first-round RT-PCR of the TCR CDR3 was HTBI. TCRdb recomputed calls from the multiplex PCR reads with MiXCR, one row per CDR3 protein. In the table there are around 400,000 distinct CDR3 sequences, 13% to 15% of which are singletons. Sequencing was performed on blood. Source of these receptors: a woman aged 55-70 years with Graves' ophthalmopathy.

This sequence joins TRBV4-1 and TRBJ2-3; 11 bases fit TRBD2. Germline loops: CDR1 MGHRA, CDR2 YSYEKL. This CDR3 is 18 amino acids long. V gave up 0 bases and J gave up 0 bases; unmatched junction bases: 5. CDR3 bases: TGCGCCAGCAGCCAAGAGCCTAGCGGGAGGCCGAGCACAGATACGCAGTATTTT. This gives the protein CASSQEPSGRPSTDTQYF.

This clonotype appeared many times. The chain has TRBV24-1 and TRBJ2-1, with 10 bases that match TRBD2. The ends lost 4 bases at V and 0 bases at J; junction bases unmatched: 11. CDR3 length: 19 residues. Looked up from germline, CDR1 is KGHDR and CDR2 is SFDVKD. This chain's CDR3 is CATSDPRASGSSSYNEQFF. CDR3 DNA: TGTGCCACCAGTGACCCTAGAGCTAGCGGGAGTAGCTCCTACAATGAGCAGTTCTTC.

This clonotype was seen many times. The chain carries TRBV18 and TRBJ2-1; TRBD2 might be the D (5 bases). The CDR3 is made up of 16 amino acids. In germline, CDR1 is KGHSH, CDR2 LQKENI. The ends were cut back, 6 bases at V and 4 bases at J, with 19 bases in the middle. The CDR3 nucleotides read TGTGCCAGCTCCCCAGATACCAGCGGAACATACAATGAGCAGTTCTTC. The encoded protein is CASSPDTSGTYNEQFF.

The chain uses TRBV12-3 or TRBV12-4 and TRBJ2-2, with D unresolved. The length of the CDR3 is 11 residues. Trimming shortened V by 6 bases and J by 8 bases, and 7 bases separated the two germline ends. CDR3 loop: CASSPGGELFF. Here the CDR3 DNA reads TGTGCCAGCAGCCCCGGGGGGGAGCTGTTTTTT.

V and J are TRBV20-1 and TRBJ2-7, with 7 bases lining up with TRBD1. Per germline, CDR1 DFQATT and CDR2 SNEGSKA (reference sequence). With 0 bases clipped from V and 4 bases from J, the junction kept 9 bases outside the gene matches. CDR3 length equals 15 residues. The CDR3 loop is CSARDLSGGWYEQYF. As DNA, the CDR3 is TGCAGTGCTAGAGATCTGTCAGGGGGTTGGTACGAGCAGTACTTC.

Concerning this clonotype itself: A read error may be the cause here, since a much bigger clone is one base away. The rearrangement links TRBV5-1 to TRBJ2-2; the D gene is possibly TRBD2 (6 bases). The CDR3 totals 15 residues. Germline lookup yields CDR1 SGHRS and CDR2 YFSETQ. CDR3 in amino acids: CASSRSGSYTGGLFF. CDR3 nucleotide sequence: TGCGCCAGCAGCCGAAGCGGGTCCTACACCGGGGGGCTGTTTTTT. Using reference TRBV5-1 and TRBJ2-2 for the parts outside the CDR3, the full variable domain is KAGVTQTPRYLIKTRGQQVTLSCSPISGHRSVSWYQQTPGQGLQFLFEYFSETQRNKGNFPGRFSGRQFSNSRSEMNVSTLELGDSALYLCASSRSGSYTGGLFFGEGSRLTVL.

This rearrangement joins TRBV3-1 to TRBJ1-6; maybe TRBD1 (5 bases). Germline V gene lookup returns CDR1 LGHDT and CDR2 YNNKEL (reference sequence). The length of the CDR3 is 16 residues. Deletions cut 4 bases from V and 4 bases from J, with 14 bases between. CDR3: CASSRRQGSYNSPLHF. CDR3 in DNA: TGTGCCAGCAGCCGTCGCCAGGGTAGTTATAATTCACCCCTCCACTTT.

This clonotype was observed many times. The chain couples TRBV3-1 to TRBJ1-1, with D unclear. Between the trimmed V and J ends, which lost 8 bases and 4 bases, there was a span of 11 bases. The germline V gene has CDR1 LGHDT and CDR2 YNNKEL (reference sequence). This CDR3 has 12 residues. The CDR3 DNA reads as TGTGCCAGCCAATCCGCAGGCACTGAAGCTTTCTTT. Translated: CASQSAGTEAFF.

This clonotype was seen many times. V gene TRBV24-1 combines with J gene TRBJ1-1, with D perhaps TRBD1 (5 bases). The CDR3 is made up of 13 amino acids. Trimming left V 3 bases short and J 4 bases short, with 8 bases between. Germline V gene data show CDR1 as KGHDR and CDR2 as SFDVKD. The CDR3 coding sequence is TGTGCCACCAGTGATATAAGGGGCACTGAAGCTTTCTTT. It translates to CATSDIRGTEAFF.

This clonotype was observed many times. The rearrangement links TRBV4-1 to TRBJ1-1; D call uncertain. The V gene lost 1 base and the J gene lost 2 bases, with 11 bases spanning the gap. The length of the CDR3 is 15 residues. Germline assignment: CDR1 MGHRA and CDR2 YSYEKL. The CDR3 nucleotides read TGCGCCAGCAGCCAAGCTCCCCGGGCCAACACTGAAGCTTTCTTT. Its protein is CASSQAPRANTEAFF.

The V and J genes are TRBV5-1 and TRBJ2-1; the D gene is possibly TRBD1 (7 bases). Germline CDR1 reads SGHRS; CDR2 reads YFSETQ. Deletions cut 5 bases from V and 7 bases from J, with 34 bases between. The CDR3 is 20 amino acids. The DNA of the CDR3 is TGCGCCAGCAGTTATTCCGCAGGGGGTCCTGGCGGGAAGCGGATGAATGAGCAGTTCTTC. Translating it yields CASSYSAGGPGGKRMNEQFF.

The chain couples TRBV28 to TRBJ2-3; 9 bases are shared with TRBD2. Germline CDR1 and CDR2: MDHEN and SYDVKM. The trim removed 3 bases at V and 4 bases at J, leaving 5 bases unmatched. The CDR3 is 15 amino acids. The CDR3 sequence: CASSFAGGPPDTQYF. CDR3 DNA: TGTGCCAGCAGTTTTGCGGGAGGGCCCCCAGATACGCAGTATTTT.

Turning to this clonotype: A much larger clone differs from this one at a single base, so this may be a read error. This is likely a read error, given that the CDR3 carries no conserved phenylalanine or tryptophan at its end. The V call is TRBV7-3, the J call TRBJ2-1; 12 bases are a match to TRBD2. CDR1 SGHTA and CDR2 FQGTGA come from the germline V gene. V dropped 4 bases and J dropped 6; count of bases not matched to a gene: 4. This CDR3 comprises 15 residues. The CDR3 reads CASSSSGRALNEQFL. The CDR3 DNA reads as TGTGCCAGCAGCTCTAGCGGGAGGGCCCTCAATGAGCAGTTCCTC.

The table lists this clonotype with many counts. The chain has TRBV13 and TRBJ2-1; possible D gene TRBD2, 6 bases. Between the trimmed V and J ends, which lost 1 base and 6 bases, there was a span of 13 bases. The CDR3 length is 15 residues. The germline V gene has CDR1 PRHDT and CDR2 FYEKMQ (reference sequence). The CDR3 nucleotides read TGTGCCAGCAGCTTAGAGGCCGGGACTGCCAATGAGCAGTTCTTC. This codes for CASSLEAGTANEQFF.

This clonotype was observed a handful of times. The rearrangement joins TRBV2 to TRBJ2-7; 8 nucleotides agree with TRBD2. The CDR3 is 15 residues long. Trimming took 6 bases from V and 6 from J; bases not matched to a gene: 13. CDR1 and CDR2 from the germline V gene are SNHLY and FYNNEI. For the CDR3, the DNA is TGTGCCAGCAGGGCAACTAGCGGTTCCCACCTCGAGCAGTACTTC. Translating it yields CASRATSGSHLEQYF.

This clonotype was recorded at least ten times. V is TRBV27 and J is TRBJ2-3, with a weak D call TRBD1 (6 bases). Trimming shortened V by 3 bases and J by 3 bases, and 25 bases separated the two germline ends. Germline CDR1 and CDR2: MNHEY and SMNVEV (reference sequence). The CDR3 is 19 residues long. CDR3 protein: CASSFGTTSLGLRTDTQYF. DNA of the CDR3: TGTGCCAGCAGTTTTGGGACAACCTCTTTGGGCCTGAGGACAGATACGCAGTATTTT.

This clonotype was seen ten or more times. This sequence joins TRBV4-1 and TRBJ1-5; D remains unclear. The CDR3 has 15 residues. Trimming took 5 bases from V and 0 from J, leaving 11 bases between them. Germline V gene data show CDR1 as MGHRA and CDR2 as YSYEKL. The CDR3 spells CASSKQLNSNQPQHF. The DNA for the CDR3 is TGCGCCAGCAGCAAACAGTTGAATAGCAATCAGCCCCAGCATTTT.

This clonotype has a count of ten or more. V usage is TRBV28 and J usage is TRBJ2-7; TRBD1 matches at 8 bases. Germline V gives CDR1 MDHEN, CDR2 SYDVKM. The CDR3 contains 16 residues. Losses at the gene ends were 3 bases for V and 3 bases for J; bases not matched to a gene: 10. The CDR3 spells CASSFYSSDRVYEQYF. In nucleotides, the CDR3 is TGTGCCAGCAGTTTTTACTCATCGGACAGGGTCTACGAGCAGTACTTC.

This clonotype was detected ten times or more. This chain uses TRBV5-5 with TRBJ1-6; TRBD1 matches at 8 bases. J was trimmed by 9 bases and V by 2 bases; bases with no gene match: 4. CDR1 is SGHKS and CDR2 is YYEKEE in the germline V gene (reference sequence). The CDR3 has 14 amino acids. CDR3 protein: CASSFETGASPLHF. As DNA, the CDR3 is TGTGCCAGCAGCTTCGAGACAGGGGCTTCACCCCTCCACTTT.

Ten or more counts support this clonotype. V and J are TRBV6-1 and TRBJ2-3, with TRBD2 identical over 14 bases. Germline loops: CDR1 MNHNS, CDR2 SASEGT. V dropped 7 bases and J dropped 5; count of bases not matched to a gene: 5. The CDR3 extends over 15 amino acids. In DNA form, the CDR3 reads TGTGCCAGCACCGGGACTAGCGGGAGTGGAGATACGCAGTATTTT. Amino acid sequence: CASTGTSGSGDTQYF.

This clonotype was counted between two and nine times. This CDR3 reads CSASASNQPQHF. CDR3 sequence (DNA): TGCAGTGCTTCTGCTAGCAATCAGCCCCAGCATTTT. The J gene is TRBJ1-5, the V gene TRBV20-1, with no clear D. The CDR3 covers 12 residues. Trimming shortened V by 5 bases and J by 0 bases, and 5 bases separated the two germline ends. Germline V gene data show CDR1 as DFQATT and CDR2 as SNEGSKA (reference sequence).

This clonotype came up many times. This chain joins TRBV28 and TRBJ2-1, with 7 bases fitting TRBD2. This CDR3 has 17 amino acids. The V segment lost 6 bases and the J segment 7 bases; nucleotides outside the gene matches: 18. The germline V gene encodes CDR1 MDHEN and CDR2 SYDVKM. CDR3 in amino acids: CASSSPGLRDFGNEQFF. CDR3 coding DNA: TGTGCCAGCAGCTCCCCGGGACTAAGAGACTTCGGAAATGAGCAGTTCTTC.

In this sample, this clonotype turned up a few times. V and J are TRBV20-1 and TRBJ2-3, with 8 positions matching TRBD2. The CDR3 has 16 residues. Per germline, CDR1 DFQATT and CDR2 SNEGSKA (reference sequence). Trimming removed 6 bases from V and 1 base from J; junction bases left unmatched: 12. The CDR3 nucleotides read TGCAGTGCCGCTAGCACGCGGGGGGCAGGCACAGATACGCAGTATTTT. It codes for CSAASTRGAGTDTQYF.